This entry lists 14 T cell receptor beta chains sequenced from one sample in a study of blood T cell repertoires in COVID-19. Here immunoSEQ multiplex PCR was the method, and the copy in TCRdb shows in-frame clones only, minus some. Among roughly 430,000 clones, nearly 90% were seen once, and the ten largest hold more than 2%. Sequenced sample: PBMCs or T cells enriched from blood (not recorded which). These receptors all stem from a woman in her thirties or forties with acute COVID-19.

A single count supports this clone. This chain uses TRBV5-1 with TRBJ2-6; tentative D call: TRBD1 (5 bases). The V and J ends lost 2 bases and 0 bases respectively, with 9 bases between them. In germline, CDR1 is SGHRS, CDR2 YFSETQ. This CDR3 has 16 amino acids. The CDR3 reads CASSFDSYSGANVLTF. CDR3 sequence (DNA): TGCGCCAGCAGCTTCGACAGTTACTCTGGGGCCAACGTCCTGACTTTC.

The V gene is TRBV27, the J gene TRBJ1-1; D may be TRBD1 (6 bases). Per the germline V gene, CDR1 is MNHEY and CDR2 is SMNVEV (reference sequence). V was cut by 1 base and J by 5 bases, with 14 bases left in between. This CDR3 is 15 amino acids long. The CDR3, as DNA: TGTGCCAGCAGTTTATTCGGGACAACCGTGACTGAAGCTTTCTTT. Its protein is CASSLFGTTVTEAFF.

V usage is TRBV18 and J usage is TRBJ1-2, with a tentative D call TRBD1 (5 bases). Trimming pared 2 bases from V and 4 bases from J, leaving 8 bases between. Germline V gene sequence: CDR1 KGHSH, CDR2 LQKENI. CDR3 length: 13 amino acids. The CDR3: CASSPDSSYGYTF. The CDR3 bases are TGTGCCAGCTCACCAGACAGTTCCTATGGCTACACCTTC.

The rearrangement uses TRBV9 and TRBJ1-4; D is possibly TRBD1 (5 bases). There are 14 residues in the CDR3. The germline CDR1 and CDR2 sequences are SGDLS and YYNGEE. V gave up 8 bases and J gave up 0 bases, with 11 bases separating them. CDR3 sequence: CASGADATNEKLFF. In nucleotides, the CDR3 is TGTGCCAGTGGGGCTGATGCAACTAATGAAAAACTGTTTTTT.

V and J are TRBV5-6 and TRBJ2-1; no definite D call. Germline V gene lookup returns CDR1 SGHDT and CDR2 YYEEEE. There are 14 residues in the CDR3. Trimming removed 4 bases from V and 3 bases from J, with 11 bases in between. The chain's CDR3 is CASSPRLLYNEQFF. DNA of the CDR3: TGTGCCAGCAGCCCCAGGCTACTCTACAATGAGCAGTTCTTC.

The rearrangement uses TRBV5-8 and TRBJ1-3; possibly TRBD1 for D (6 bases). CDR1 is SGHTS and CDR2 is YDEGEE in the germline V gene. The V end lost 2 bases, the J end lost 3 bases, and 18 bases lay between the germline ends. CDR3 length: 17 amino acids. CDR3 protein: CASSFPFGRGGGNTIYF. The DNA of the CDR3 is TGTGCCAGCAGCTTCCCTTTCGGCAGGGGTGGTGGAAACACCATATATTTT.

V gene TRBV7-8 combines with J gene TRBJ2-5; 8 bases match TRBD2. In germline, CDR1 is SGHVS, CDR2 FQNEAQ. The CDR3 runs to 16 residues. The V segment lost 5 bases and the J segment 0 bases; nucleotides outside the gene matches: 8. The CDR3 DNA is TGTGCCAGCAGCCGAAACGGGGGGGGCCACCAAGAGACCCAGTACTTC. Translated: CASSRNGGGHQETQYF.

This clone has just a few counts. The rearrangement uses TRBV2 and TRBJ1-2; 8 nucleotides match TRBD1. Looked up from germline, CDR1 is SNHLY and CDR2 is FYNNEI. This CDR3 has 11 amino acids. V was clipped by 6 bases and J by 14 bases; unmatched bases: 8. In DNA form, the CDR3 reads TGTGCCAGCAGGGAAAGGACAGGGTCTACCTTC. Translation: CASRERTGSTF.

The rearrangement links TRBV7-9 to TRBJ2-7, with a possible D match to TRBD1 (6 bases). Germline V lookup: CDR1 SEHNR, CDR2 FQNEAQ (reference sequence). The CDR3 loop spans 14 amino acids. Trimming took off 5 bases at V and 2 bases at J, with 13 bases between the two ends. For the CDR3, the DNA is TGTGCCAGCAGCGACACAGGGAAAACCTACGAGCAGTACTTC. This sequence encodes CASSDTGKTYEQYF.

The DNA of the CDR3 is TGTGCCAGGTTTACAGGGGAGATTCTGCATATGAGCAATCAGCCCCAGCATTTT. Encoded protein: CARFTGEILHMSNQPQHF. This chain uses TRBV27 with TRBJ1-5, with 7 nucleotides matching TRBD1. The CDR3 sequence is 18 residues long. Unmatched junction bases numbered 18, after V lost 9 bases and J lost 1 base. From germline, CDR1 is MNHEY and CDR2 SMNVEV (reference sequence).

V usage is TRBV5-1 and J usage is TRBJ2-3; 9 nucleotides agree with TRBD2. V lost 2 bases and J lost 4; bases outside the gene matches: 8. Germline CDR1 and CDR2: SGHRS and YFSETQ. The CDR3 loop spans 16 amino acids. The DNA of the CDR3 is TGCGCCAGCAGCTTTGGGTCTAGCGGGGATCCAGATACGCAGTATTTT. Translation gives CASSFGSSGDPDTQYF.

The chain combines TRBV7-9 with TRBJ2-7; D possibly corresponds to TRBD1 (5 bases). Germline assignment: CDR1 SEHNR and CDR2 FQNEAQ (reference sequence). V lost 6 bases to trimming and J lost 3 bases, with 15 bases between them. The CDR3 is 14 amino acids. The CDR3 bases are TGTGCCAGCAGTGGGCAGGGCAGTGGCTACGAGCAGTACTTC. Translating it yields CASSGQGSGYEQYF.

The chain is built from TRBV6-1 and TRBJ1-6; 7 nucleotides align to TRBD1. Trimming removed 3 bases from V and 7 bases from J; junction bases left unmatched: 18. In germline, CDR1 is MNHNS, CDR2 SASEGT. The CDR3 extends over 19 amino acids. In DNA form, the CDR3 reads TGTGCCAGCAGTGAGAGGGGCGGGGCAGGGGGTTTATCCAATTCACCCCTCCACTTT. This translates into CASSERGGAGGLSNSPLHF.

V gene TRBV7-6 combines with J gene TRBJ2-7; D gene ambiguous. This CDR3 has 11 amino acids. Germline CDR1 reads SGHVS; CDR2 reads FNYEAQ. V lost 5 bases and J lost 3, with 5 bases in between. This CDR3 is CASSPGYEQYF. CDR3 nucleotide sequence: TGTGCCAGCAGCCCAGGCTACGAGCAGTACTTC.